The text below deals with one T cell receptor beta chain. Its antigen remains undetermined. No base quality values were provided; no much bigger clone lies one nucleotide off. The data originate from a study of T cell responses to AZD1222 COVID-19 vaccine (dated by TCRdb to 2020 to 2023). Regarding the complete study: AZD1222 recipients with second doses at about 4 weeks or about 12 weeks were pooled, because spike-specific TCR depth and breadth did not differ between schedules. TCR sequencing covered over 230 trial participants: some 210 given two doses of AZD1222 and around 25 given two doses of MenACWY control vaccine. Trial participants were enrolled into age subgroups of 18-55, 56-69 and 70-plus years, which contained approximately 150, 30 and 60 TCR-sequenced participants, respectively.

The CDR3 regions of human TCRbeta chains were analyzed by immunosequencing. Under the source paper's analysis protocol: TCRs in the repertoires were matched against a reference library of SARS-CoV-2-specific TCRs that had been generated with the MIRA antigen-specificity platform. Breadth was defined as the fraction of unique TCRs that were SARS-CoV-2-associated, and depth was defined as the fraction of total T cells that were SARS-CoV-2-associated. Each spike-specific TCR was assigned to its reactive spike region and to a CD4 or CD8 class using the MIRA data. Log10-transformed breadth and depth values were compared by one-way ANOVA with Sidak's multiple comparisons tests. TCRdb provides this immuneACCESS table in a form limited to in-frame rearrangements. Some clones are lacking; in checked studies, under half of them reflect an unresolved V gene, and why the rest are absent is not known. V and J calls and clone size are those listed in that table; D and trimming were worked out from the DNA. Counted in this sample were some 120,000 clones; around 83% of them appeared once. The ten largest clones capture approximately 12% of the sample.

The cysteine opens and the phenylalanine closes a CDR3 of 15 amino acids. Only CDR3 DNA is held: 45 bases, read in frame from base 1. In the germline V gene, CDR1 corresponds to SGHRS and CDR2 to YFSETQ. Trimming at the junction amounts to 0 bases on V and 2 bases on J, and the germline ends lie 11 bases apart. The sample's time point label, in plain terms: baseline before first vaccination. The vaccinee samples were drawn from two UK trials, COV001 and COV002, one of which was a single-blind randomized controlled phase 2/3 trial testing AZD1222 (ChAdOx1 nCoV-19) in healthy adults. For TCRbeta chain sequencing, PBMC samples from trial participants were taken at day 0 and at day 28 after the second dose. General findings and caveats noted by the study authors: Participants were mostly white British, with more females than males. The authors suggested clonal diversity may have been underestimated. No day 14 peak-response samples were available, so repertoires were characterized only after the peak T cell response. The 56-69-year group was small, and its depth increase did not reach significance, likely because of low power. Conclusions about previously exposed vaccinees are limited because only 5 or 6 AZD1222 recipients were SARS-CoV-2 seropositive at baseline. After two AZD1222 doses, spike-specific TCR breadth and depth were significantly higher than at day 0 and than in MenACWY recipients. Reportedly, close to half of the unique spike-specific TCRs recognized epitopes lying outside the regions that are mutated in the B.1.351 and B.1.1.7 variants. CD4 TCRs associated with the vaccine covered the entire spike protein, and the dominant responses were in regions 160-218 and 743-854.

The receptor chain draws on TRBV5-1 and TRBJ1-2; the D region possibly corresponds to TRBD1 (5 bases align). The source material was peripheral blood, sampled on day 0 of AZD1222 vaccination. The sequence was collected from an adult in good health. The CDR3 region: CASSLEGQGNYGYTF. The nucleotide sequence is TGCGCCAGCAGCTTGGAAGGCCAGGGAAACTATGGCTACACCTTC.